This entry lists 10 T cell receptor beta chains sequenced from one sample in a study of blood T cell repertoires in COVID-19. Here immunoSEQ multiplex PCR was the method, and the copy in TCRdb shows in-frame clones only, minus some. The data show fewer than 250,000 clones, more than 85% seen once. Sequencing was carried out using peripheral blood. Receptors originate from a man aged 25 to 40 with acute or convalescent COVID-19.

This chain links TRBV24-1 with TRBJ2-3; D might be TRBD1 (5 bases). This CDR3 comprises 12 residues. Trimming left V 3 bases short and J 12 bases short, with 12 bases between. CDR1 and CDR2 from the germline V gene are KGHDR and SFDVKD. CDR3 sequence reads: CATSDDLTVQYF. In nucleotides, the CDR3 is TGTGCCACCAGTGATGATTTGACAGTTCAGTATTTT.

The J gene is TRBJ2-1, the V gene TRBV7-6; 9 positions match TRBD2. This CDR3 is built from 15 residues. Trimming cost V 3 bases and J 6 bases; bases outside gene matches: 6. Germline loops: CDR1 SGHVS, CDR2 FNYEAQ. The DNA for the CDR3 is TGTGCCAGCAGCTTGGGCGGGGGGGCAGTCAATGAGCAGTTCTTC. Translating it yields CASSLGGGAVNEQFF.

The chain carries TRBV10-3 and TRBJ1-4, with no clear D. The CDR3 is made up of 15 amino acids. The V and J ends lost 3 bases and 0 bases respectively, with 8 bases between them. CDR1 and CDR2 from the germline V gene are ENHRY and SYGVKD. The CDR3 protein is CAISESGATNEKLFF. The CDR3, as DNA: TGTGCCATCAGTGAAAGCGGGGCAACTAATGAAAAACTGTTTTTT.

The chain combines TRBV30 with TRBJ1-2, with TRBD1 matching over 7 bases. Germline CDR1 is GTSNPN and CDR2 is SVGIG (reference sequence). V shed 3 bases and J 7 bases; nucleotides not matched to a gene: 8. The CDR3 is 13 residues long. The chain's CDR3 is CAWRGTVAIGYTF. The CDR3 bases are TGTGCCTGGAGGGGGACAGTAGCTATTGGCTACACCTTC.

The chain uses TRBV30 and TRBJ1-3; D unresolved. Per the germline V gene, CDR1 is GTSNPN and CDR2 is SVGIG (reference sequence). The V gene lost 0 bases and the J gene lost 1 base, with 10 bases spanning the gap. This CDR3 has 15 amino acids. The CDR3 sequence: CAWSVGGRSGNTIYF. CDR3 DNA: TGTGCCTGGAGTGTCGGAGGACGGTCTGGAAACACCATATATTTT.

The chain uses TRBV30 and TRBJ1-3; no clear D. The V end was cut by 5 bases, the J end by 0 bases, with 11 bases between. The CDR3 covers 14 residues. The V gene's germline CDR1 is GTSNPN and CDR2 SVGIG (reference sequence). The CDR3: CAWETAISGNTIYF. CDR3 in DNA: TGTGCCTGGGAAACAGCAATCTCTGGAAACACCATATATTTT.

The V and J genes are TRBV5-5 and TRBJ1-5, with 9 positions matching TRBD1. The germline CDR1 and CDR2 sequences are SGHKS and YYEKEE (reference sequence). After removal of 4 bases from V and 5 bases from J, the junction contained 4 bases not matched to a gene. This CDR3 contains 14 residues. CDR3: CASSTGTGYQPQHF. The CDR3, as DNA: TGTGCCAGCAGCACAGGGACAGGGTATCAGCCCCAGCATTTT.

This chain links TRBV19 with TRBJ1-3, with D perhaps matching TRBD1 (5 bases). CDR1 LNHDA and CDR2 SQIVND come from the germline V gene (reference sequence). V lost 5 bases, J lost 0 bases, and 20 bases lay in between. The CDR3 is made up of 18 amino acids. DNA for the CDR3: TGTGCCAGTAGTTCTGATAGGGGAACAGCGGGCTCTGGAAACACCATATATTTT. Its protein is CASSSDRGTAGSGNTIYF. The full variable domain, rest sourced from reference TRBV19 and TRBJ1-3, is DGGITQSPKYLFRKEGQNVTLSCEQNLNHDAMYWYRQDPGQGLRLIYYSQIVNDFQKGDIAEGYSVSREKKESFPLTVTSAQKNPTAFYLCASSSDRGTAGSGNTIYFGEGSWLTVV.

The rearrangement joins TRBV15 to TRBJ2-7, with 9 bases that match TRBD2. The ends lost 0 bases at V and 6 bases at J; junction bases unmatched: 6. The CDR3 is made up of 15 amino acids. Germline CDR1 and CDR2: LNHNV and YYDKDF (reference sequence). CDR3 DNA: TGTGCCACCAGCAGAGATCCGGGACTAGCCTCCGAGCAGTACTTC. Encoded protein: CATSRDPGLASEQYF.

DNA for the CDR3: TGCGCCAGCAGCTTGGTTGACAGGGTAAACACTGAAGCTTTCTTT. Amino acids: CASSLVDRVNTEAFF. The V call is TRBV5-1, the J call TRBJ1-1, with 7 bases matching TRBD1. Trimming cost V 0 bases and J 2 bases; bases outside gene matches: 4. Germline CDR1 and CDR2: SGHRS and YFSETQ. The CDR3 is 15 residues long.